Below, 20 T cell receptor beta chains from the same sample are listed, as sequenced in a study of T cells expressing NK-cell markers. TCRdb re-called the 5' RACE reads and catalogs CDR3 proteins one per entry, DNA excluded. Its clone listing holds hundreds of thousands of distinct CDR3 sequences. Sequenced input: blood T cells: a sorted CD56 or NKG2C T cell subset, CD4+ or CD8+ T cells, or bulk PBMC T cells (not recorded which). Receptors originate from a man aged 18-69 years in good health.

The chain uses TRBV6-2 or TRBV6-3 and TRBJ2-3; TCRdb returns TRBD2, unconfirmable since there is no DNA. This CDR3 region has 19 residues. The germline gives CDR1 MNHEY, CDR2 SVGEGT. CDR3 protein: CASTKGASGGIVVADTQYF.

This chain links TRBV9 with TRBJ2-2; TCRdb designates TRBD1, a call that cannot be tested without DNA. The V gene's germline CDR1 is SGDLS and CDR2 YYNGEE. CDR3 length: 15 amino acids. The CDR3 loop is CASSVAGTPPGELFF.

Here the CDR3 reads CASSGYSGNTIYF. The chain is built from TRBV9 and TRBJ1-3. Germline loops: CDR1 SGDLS, CDR2 YYNGEE. This CDR3 is 13 amino acids long.

The chain has TRBV5-1 and TRBJ2-7; TCRdb calls TRBD2, which cannot be checked without DNA. This CDR3 region has 16 residues. Germline CDR1 reads SGHRS; CDR2 reads YFSETQ. CDR3 sequence reads: CASSLRLAGEPYEQYF.

V gene TRBV2 combines with J gene TRBJ1-5; no DNA is available, so the TRBD1 call from TCRdb remains unchecked. Germline assignment: CDR1 SNHLY and CDR2 FYNNEI. The CDR3 is 16 residues long. CDR3 in amino acids: CASSGDSQRMGQPQHF.

CDR3 loop: CSALTGVGNNEQFF. The V and J genes are TRBV20-1 and TRBJ2-1; absent DNA, TCRdb's TRBD1 call cannot be checked. The CDR3 length is 14 residues. Germline V gene data show CDR1 as DFQATT and CDR2 as SNEGSKA (reference sequence).

The chain recombines TRBV14 with TRBJ1-4; absent DNA, TCRdb's TRBD1 call cannot be checked. The V gene's germline CDR1 is SGHDN and CDR2 FVKESK. The CDR3 consists of 17 residues. The CDR3 reads CASSQDEPGQRREKLFF.

This chain links TRBV5-5 with TRBJ2-2. This CDR3 spans 16 amino acids. Germline assignment: CDR1 SGHKS and CDR2 YYEKEE (reference sequence). The CDR3 sequence is CASSLAQPQNTGELFF.

The rearrangement uses TRBV12-3 or TRBV12-4 and TRBJ1-4; TCRdb indicates TRBD1, and absent DNA this call remains unverified. CDR3 length: 13 amino acids. CDR3 in amino acids: CASRARGNEKLFF.

The chain has TRBV6-2 or TRBV6-3 and TRBJ1-5. Germline-derived CDR1 and CDR2 are MNHEY and SVGEGT. CDR3 length equals 12 residues. The CDR3 reads CATQNSNQPQHF.

The chain employs TRBV20-1 and TRBJ2-3; TCRdb picks TRBD2, but there is no DNA to check that call. The germline gives CDR1 DFQATT, CDR2 SNEGSKA (reference sequence). CDR3 length: 15 residues. CDR3 loop: CSAILLAGGGDTQYF.

The chain is built from TRBV24-1 and TRBJ2-7. Looked up from germline, CDR1 is KGHDR and CDR2 is SFDVKD. This CDR3 is 15 amino acids long. The CDR3 spells CATSDSRLASYEQYF.

The rearrangement joins TRBV19 to TRBJ2-4; checking the TCRdb D call of TRBD1 is not possible without DNA. The germline V gene has CDR1 LNHDA and CDR2 SQIVND (reference sequence). This CDR3 has 13 residues. CDR3: CASSNPGQGIQYF.

The chain employs TRBV18 and TRBJ2-5. The CDR3 is 12 amino acids. From germline, CDR1 is KGHSH and CDR2 LQKENI. CDR3 protein: CASSPETETQYF.

The chain links TRBV11-1 to TRBJ2-3; absent DNA, TCRdb's TRBD1 call cannot be checked. The germline CDR1 and CDR2 sequences are SGHAT and FQDESV (reference sequence). CDR3 length: 19 residues. The CDR3 sequence is CASSVKMGPRNWYTDTQYF.

V usage is TRBV3-1 and J usage is TRBJ1-6; TCRdb proposes TRBD1, but this gene call is untestable without DNA. CDR1 and CDR2 (germline): LGHDT, YNNKEL (reference sequence). This CDR3 contains 14 residues. This chain's CDR3 is CASSRRTGNSPLHF.

The V and J genes are TRBV10-3 and TRBJ2-7; lacking DNA, the TRBD1 call made by TCRdb goes unchecked. The germline V gene has CDR1 ENHRY and CDR2 SYGVKD. The CDR3 is 18 amino acids. CDR3 residues: CAISEILTIQDISYEQYF.

The rearrangement uses TRBV27 and TRBJ2-1; TCRdb gives TRBD2 as the D gene, but with no DNA this cannot be confirmed. CDR1 and CDR2 (germline): MNHEY, SMNVEV (reference sequence). This CDR3 has 14 residues. The CDR3 reads CASSKTRGNNEQFF.

The rearrangement joins TRBV6-6 to TRBJ1-4. The CDR3 loop spans 11 amino acids. Germline V gives CDR1 MNHNY, CDR2 SVGAGI (reference sequence). CDR3 sequence: CAIYSNEKLFF.

The J gene is TRBJ1-1, the V gene TRBV18. Germline V CDR1 and CDR2: KGHSH, LQKENI. This CDR3 is built from 13 residues. The CDR3 sequence is CASSPYSGTEAFF.